The 3 T cell receptor beta chains listed next were all sequenced from one sample in a study of vaccination and CD4 T cells after COVID-19. The sample's treatment: approximately 11-day PBMC culture with coronavirus spike peptide pools or control peptides (ViraFEST assay). CD4+ T cells that came from the unexposed donor were collected before the COVID-19 pandemic (2011-2018). With the Oncomine TCR Beta short-read assay, DNA from cultured CD4+ T cells was sequenced. From the PCR reads, TCRdb called clonotypes with MiXCR, one entry per CDR3 protein. This table has 5,900 or so distinct CDR3 sequences, around two fifths appearing once. No antigen is known for these receptors. The sample comprised CD4+ T cells from blood, cultured in vitro. These receptors all stem from a human donor in good health.

The V gene is TRBV2, the J gene TRBJ1-1, with D possibly being TRBD1 (5 bases). This CDR3 has 12 amino acids. V gave up 3 bases and J gave up 11 bases, with 13 bases separating them. Germline V CDR1 and CDR2: SNHLY, FYNNEI. The CDR3 here is CASSEGTREAFF. The CDR3 DNA sequence: TGTGCCAGCAGTGAGGGTACCAGGGAGGCTTTCTTT.

Only a few counts were recorded for this clonotype. This chain joins TRBV7-2 and TRBJ1-1; D is perhaps TRBD1 (6 bases). The germline gives CDR1 SGHTA, CDR2 FQGNSA. This CDR3 has 15 residues. Trimming removed 0 bases at V and 4 bases at J, with 12 bases between. The CDR3 sequence: CASSLAGGLGTEAFF. The CDR3 DNA follows: TGTGCCAGCAGCTTAGCGGGGGGCCTGGGCACTGAAGCTTTCTTT.

The chain links TRBV20-1 to TRBJ1-5; D is unresolved. V dropped 3 bases and J dropped 5 bases, with 8 bases sitting between them. Germline V gives CDR1 DFQATT, CDR2 SNEGSKA (reference sequence). This CDR3 is built from 12 residues. CDR3 DNA sequence: TGCAGTGCTAGGGGCGGGGATCAGCCCCAGCATTTT. It is translated as CSARGGDQPQHF.